A single sample is the source of the 6 T cell receptor beta chains below, sequenced in a study of PD-1 blockade in classical Hodgkin lymphoma (dated by TCRdb to the early 2020s). Library creation used the immunoSEQ multiplex PCR assay. Sourced from immuneACCESS, this table was stored by TCRdb with only in-frame sequences that have V and J called. A share of the clones is absent; for the studies checked, an unresolved V gene accounts for under half, and the remainder has no known explanation. The sample table holds 25,000 to 35,000 clones, of which 70% to 85% were seen once. The ten largest clones add up to about 0.6% of the sample. The time point label here, explained by the study, means: cycle 4 day 1 (C4D1), after six to seven weeks of nivolumab. Relapse after autologous stem cell transplantation had occurred in all trial patients, and cohorts A, B and C were distinguished by prior brentuximab vedotin exposure. Magnetic negative selection with a Miltenyi CD4+ T cell isolation kit was used to purify CD4+ T cells from thawed PBMCs.

Sequencing used CD4+ T cells from blood, obtained before the fourth cycle of nivolumab. Receptors originate from a human donor with classical Hodgkin lymphoma.

This clone was detected only a few times. The chain has TRBV2 and TRBJ2-2; D is ambiguous. Germline lookup yields CDR1 SNHLY and CDR2 FYNNEI. V was pared by 4 bases and J by 1 base, with 10 bases between. This CDR3 has 15 amino acids. The CDR3 region is CASSALAVNTGELFF. In DNA, the CDR3 is TGTGCCAGCAGTGCTCTTGCAGTGAACACCGGGGAGCTGTTTTTT.

V is TRBV10-3 and J is TRBJ1-2, with D possibly TRBD1 on 6 matching bases. V lost 3 bases and J lost 3, with 14 bases in between. Germline CDR1 reads ENHRY; CDR2 reads SYGVKD. The CDR3 covers 15 residues. The CDR3, as DNA: TGTGCCATCAGTGAAGGGGGGGCGGATTACTATGGCTACACCTTC. It is translated as CAISEGGADYYGYTF.

The chain carries TRBV7-2 and TRBJ2-3, with TRBD2 matching over 7 bases. Germline CDR1 is SGHTA and CDR2 is FQGNSA. This CDR3 comprises 16 residues. J lost 3 bases, V lost 2 bases, and 8 bases had no gene match. DNA of the CDR3: TGTGCCAGCAGCTTACCTTGGGGGGGAGGGACAGATACGCAGTATTTT. Protein sequence: CASSLPWGGGTDTQYF.

J is TRBJ2-5 and V is TRBV4-1; no firm D call. This CDR3 is 15 amino acids long. The germline V and J ends were trimmed by 0 bases and 1 base, with 9 bases remaining between them. Germline loops: CDR1 MGHRA, CDR2 YSYEKL. CDR3 coding DNA: TGCGCCAGCAGCCAAGATATGCAGGTCCAAGAGACCCAGTACTTC. Protein: CASSQDMQVQETQYF.

This clone was counted a single time. V gene TRBV5-4 combines with J gene TRBJ2-1, with TRBD2 as a possible D gene (5 bases). The CDR3 is made up of 14 amino acids. Trimming shortened V by 3 bases and J by 6 bases, and 13 bases separated the two germline ends. CDR1 and CDR2 from the germline V gene are SGHNT and YYREEE (reference sequence). The CDR3 spells CASSYWTGRNEQFF. Here the CDR3 DNA reads TGTGCCAGCAGCTATTGGACTGGGCGCAATGAGCAGTTCTTC.

This sequence joins TRBV27 and TRBJ2-7; tentatively, D is TRBD1 (6 bases). Germline V gives CDR1 MNHEY, CDR2 SMNVEV (reference sequence). The CDR3 totals 12 residues. The V end was cut by 9 bases, the J end by 3 bases, with 12 bases between. The CDR3 sequence is CARPGHLYEQYF. The CDR3 nucleotides read TGTGCCAGACCGGGACACCTCTACGAGCAGTACTTC.